These 30 T cell receptor beta chains originate from one sample sequenced in a study of blood T cell repertoires in COVID-19. The protocol was immunoSEQ multiplex PCR, while the TCRdb copy is restricted to in-frame clones and leaves out a portion. This table has about 230,000 clones, about 83% appearing once. The sample taken for sequencing was peripheral blood. The origin of the receptors is a woman aged 45-65 years with acute or convalescent COVID-19.

In this sample, this clone turned up many times. The chain has TRBV6-4 and TRBJ2-3; possible D gene TRBD2, 7 bases. Germline CDR1 reads MRHNA; CDR2 reads SNTAGT. V lost 2 bases, J lost 2 bases, and 8 bases lay in between. The CDR3 has 14 residues. The DNA for the CDR3 is TGTGCCAGCAGTGACGGGGGGGCCACAGATACGCAGTATTTT. This gives the protein CASSDGGATDTQYF.

J is TRBJ2-7 and V is TRBV6-1; TRBD2 aligns across 9 bases. CDR1 MNHNS and CDR2 SASEGT come from the germline V gene. V gave up 4 bases and J gave up 3 bases; unmatched junction bases: 13. CDR3 length: 17 amino acids. The CDR3 reads CASSGGASGTSGYEQYF. The DNA of the CDR3 is TGTGCCAGCAGTGGGGGTGCTAGCGGGACGAGCGGCTACGAGCAGTACTTC.

This chain connects TRBV18 to TRBJ1-5; 8 bases align to TRBD1. Germline loops: CDR1 KGHSH, CDR2 LQKENI. The CDR3 runs to 15 residues. The V and J ends lost 4 bases and 5 bases, in that order; junction bases with no gene match: 7. CDR3 sequence reads: CASSQDRVGDQPQHF. CDR3 DNA sequence: TGTGCCAGCTCACAGGACAGGGTCGGAGATCAGCCCCAGCATTTT. The full variable domain, in which reference TRBV18 and TRBJ1-5 provide the parts outside the CDR3, is NAGVMQNPRHLVRRRGQEARLRCSPMKGHSHVYWYRQLPEEGLKFMVYLQKENIIDESGMPKERFSAEFPKEGPSILRIQQVVRGDSAAYFCASSQDRVGDQPQHFGDGTRLSIL.

In its sample, this clone was seen once. J is TRBJ1-2 and V is TRBV5-6; D is undetermined. The germline gives CDR1 SGHDT, CDR2 YYEEEE. Trimming removed 0 bases from V and 5 bases from J, with 14 bases in between. CDR3 length: 15 residues. This CDR3 reads CASSLGASSLYGYTF. CDR3 bases: TGTGCCAGCAGCTTGGGCGCCTCTAGCCTGTATGGCTACACCTTC.

The table lists this clone with a count of one. The chain combines TRBV5-6 with TRBJ1-6; possibly TRBD1 for D (6 bases). Germline V CDR1 and CDR2: SGHDT, YYEEEE. CDR3 length equals 14 residues. The V gene lost 4 bases and the J gene lost 4 bases, with 9 bases spanning the gap. CDR3: CASSPGQYNSPLHF. In DNA, the CDR3 is TGTGCCAGCAGCCCAGGACAGTATAATTCACCCCTCCACTTT. The whole variable domain, filled in from reference TRBV5-6 and TRBJ1-6, reads DAGVTQSPTHLIKTRGQQVTLRCSPKSGHDTVSWYQQALGQGPQFIFQYYEEEERQRGNFPDRFSGHQFPNYSSELNVNALLLGDSALYLCASSPGQYNSPLHFGNGTRLTVT.

The table lists this clone with a few counts. The chain couples TRBV10-2 to TRBJ2-3; TRBD2 agrees at 7 bases. CDR1 is WSHSY, CDR2 SAAADI, per germline. This CDR3 has 15 amino acids. After removal of 6 bases from V and 4 bases from J, the junction contained 10 bases not matched to a gene. CDR3 sequence: CASRGSGGRADTQYF. Written as DNA, the CDR3 is TGCGCCAGCAGGGGCAGCGGAGGGAGGGCAGATACGCAGTATTTT.

V is TRBV28 and J is TRBJ1-6, with 9 nucleotides matching TRBD1. Looked up from germline, CDR1 is MDHEN and CDR2 is SYDVKM. The CDR3 has 18 residues. V lost 5 bases and J lost 7; bases outside the gene matches: 15. CDR3 sequence (DNA): TGTGCCAGCAGTCCCCCCCCCGGGACAGGGTCGGCGAATTCACCCCTCCACTTT. It yields the protein CASSPPPGTGSANSPLHF.

This sequence joins TRBV12-5 and TRBJ2-2; TRBD2 matches 7 bases. Per germline, CDR1 LGHNT and CDR2 FRNRAP. With 0 bases clipped from V and 0 bases from J, the junction kept 13 bases outside the gene matches. The CDR3 spans 20 residues. The CDR3 nucleotides are TGTGCTAGTGGTTTGGTACAGGACGGGGGGAGGTTCGCGAACACCGGGGAGCTGTTTTTT. It is translated as CASGLVQDGGRFANTGELFF.

The chain employs TRBV28 and TRBJ2-1; maybe TRBD2 (6 bases). This CDR3 has 14 residues. V was pared by 3 bases and J by 7 bases, with 13 bases between. Germline V gives CDR1 MDHEN, CDR2 SYDVKM. For the CDR3, the DNA is TGTGCCAGCAGTTTTCTCCAGGGAGGTAATGAGCAGTTCTTC. Translation gives CASSFLQGGNEQFF.

V usage is TRBV7-9 and J usage is TRBJ2-4; D not resolved. The length of the CDR3 is 12 residues. Trimming removed 4 bases at V and 8 bases at J, with 9 bases between. Germline V gives CDR1 SEHNR, CDR2 FQNEAQ (reference sequence). CDR3 loop: CASSSRVYIQYF. CDR3 bases: TGTGCCAGCAGCTCTCGGGTGTACATTCAGTACTTC.

J is TRBJ1-1 and V is TRBV6-2 or TRBV6-3; D remains unclear. The germline V and J ends were trimmed by 5 bases and 1 base, with 5 bases remaining between them. The germline V gene encodes CDR1 MNHEY and CDR2 SVGEGT. This CDR3 spans 12 amino acids. The CDR3 region has the DNA TGTGCCAGCAGTCCCCAGAACACTGAAGCTTTCTTT. It yields the protein CASSPQNTEAFF.

In this sample, this clone turned up once. This chain connects TRBV14 to TRBJ2-7, with 7 bases identical to TRBD1. Looked up from germline, CDR1 is SGHDN and CDR2 is FVKESK. The CDR3 contains 15 residues. J gave up 0 bases and V 5 bases, and 7 bases lay outside the gene matches. CDR3 residues: CASSARQGISYEQYF. As DNA, the CDR3 is TGTGCCAGCAGCGCCCGACAGGGTATCTCCTACGAGCAGTACTTC.

The chain is built from TRBV5-6 and TRBJ1-1; 9 positions agree with TRBD1. The CDR3 has 17 amino acids. CDR1 is SGHDT, CDR2 YYEEEE, per germline. J gave up 6 bases and V 1 base, and 13 bases lay outside the gene matches. The CDR3 spells CASSLTPGTGLHAEAFF. In nucleotides, the CDR3 is TGTGCCAGCAGCTTGACCCCCGGGACAGGGCTACATGCTGAAGCTTTCTTT.

The chain is built from TRBV19 and TRBJ2-3; 7 nucleotides match TRBD1. CDR3 length equals 14 residues. The germline CDR1 and CDR2 sequences are LNHDA and SQIVND (reference sequence). J lost 2 bases, V lost 3 bases, and 2 bases had no gene match. CDR3 coding DNA: TGTGCCAGTAGTATGGGACAGTCCACAGATACGCAGTATTTT. Protein: CASSMGQSTDTQYF.

This clone was counted a few times. The rearrangement uses TRBV5-1 and TRBJ1-4, with D tentatively TRBD1 (5 bases). The germline V gene encodes CDR1 SGHRS and CDR2 YFSETQ. The CDR3 runs to 17 residues. V dropped 2 bases and J dropped 2 bases, with 16 bases sitting between them. DNA of the CDR3: TGCGCCAGCAGCTTAGACAGACTTCTCGGTACTAATGAAAAACTGTTTTTT. Amino acid sequence: CASSLDRLLGTNEKLFF.

The J gene is TRBJ1-3, the V gene TRBV5-6; D unclear. Germline-derived CDR1 and CDR2 are SGHDT and YYEEEE. V gave up 2 bases and J gave up 5 bases, with 8 bases separating them. The CDR3 is 13 residues long. The chain's CDR3 is CASSFGERNTIYF. The DNA of the CDR3 is TGTGCCAGCAGCTTTGGGGAGAGAAACACCATATATTTT. Supplemented by reference TRBV5-6 and TRBJ1-3, the full variable domain reads DAGVTQSPTHLIKTRGQQVTLRCSPKSGHDTVSWYQQALGQGPQFIFQYYEEEERQRGNFPDRFSGHQFPNYSSELNVNALLLGDSALYLCASSFGERNTIYFGEGSWLTVV.

The rearrangement joins TRBV7-3 to TRBJ1-1; TRBD1 aligns across 7 bases. In germline, CDR1 is SGHTA, CDR2 FQGTGA. Trimming cost V 6 bases and J 0 bases; bases outside gene matches: 1. The CDR3 spans 13 residues. CDR3 sequence reads: CASRQGVNTEAFF. CDR3 sequence (DNA): TGTGCCAGCAGGCAGGGGGTGAACACTGAAGCTTTCTTT. The variable domain in full, completed from reference TRBV7-3 and TRBJ1-1, reads GAGVSQTPSNKVTEKGKYVELRCDPISGHTALYWYRQSLGQGPEFLIYFQGTGAADDSGLPNDRFFAVRPEGSVSTLKIQRTERGDSAVYLCASRQGVNTEAFFGQGTRLTVV.

The chain combines TRBV29-1 with TRBJ2-3; the D gene is possibly TRBD2 (5 bases). CDR3 length: 13 residues. The V end lost 2 bases, the J end lost 3 bases, and 9 bases lay between the germline ends. CDR1 and CDR2 from the germline V gene are SQVTM and ANQGSEA. CDR3 DNA sequence: TGCAGCGTTGAATCCGGGATGACAGATACGCAGTATTTT. Translating it yields CSVESGMTDTQYF.

The gene calls are TRBV10-3 and TRBJ2-2, with 11 positions matching TRBD2. Looked up from germline, CDR1 is ENHRY and CDR2 is SYGVKD. The J segment lost 4 bases and the V segment lost 0 bases, leaving 1 base of the junction unmatched. The CDR3 is 16 amino acids. The CDR3 protein is CAISESTSGATGELFF. In DNA form, the CDR3 reads TGTGCCATCAGTGAGTCGACTAGCGGGGCCACCGGGGAGCTGTTTTTT.

This rearrangement joins TRBV18 to TRBJ2-7; TRBD2 matches 12 bases. CDR3 length equals 15 residues. V trimming: 3 bases; J trimming: 4 bases; junction bases outside the gene matches: 4. Germline V gives CDR1 KGHSH, CDR2 LQKENI. CDR3 nucleotides: TGTGCCAGCTCACCTGCGACTAGCGGGAGTTACGAGCAGTACTTC. It encodes CASSPATSGSYEQYF.

Only a few counts were recorded for this clone. Here the CDR3 DNA reads TGCAGCGTTGTAAGGGACAGTATTTGGAACACTGAAGCTTTCTTT. It codes for CSVVRDSIWNTEAFF. The chain combines TRBV29-1 with TRBJ1-1, with 7 nucleotides matching TRBD1. The trim removed 4 bases at V and 1 base at J, leaving 9 bases unmatched. This CDR3 region has 15 residues. Germline CDR1 reads SQVTM; CDR2 reads ANQGSEA.

The genes are TRBV19 and TRBJ2-1; TRBD2 agrees at 8 bases. After removal of 1 base from V and 9 bases from J, the junction contained 5 bases not matched to a gene. This CDR3 spans 14 amino acids. The germline CDR1 and CDR2 sequences are LNHDA and SQIVND (reference sequence). The CDR3 here is CASSIAGGEAEQFF. In DNA form, the CDR3 reads TGTGCCAGTAGTATAGCGGGAGGGGAAGCTGAGCAGTTCTTC.

The chain is built from TRBV4-1 and TRBJ2-3, with no clear D. Germline lookup yields CDR1 MGHRA and CDR2 YSYEKL. The CDR3 sequence is 13 residues long. Trimming took off 1 base at V and 5 bases at J, with 7 bases between the two ends. The CDR3 sequence is CASSQGYGDTQYF. For the CDR3, the DNA is TGCGCCAGCAGCCAAGGGTACGGAGATACGCAGTATTTT.

V is TRBV6-2 or TRBV6-3 and J is TRBJ1-6; 9 bases map to TRBD1. CDR3 length: 17 residues. V gave up 2 bases and J gave up 0 bases; unmatched junction bases: 2. Germline-derived CDR1 and CDR2 are MNHEY and SVGEGT. The chain's CDR3 is CASSYGQGSSYNSPLHF. The CDR3 DNA is TGTGCCAGCAGTTACGGACAGGGGAGCTCCTATAATTCACCCCTCCACTTT.

The CDR3 reads CASSLSKGLGTGLEPQHF. The CDR3 DNA is TGTGCCAGCAGTTTAAGCAAGGGTCTTGGGACAGGATTAGAGCCCCAGCATTTT. J is TRBJ1-5 and V is TRBV28; 8 nucleotides match TRBD1. CDR1 is MDHEN, CDR2 SYDVKM, per germline. The CDR3 has 18 residues. Trimming took 2 bases from V and 8 from J; bases not matched to a gene: 17. Full variable domain (missing parts from reference TRBV28 and TRBJ1-5): DVKVTQSSRYLVKRTGEKVFLECVQDMDHENMFWYRQDPGLGLRLIYFSYDVKMKEKGDIPEGYSVSREKKERFSLILESASTNQTSMYLCASSLSKGLGTGLEPQHFGDGTRLSIL.

The chain uses TRBV2 and TRBJ1-5; D remains unclear. CDR1 SNHLY and CDR2 FYNNEI come from the germline V gene. The CDR3 consists of 15 residues. V lost 5 bases and J 0 bases, leaving 11 bases between the germline ends. This CDR3 reads CASSFQSGSNQPQHF. CDR3 nucleotides: TGTGCCAGCAGTTTTCAGTCGGGTAGCAATCAGCCCCAGCATTTT.

The chain uses TRBV5-1 and TRBJ2-1, with D tentatively TRBD2 (7 bases). Germline V lookup: CDR1 SGHRS, CDR2 YFSETQ. This CDR3 contains 13 residues. V lost 0 bases to trimming and J lost 15 bases, with 16 bases between them. The CDR3 bases are TGCGCCAGCAGCTTGGAGGAGGGGGGGGACCCGTTCTTC. It encodes CASSLEEGGDPFF.

This clone was found once. It is unclear where the CDR3 begins or ends on the DNA, so no DNA is shown, and the CDR3 is as TCRdb lists it. The chain uses TRBV27 and TRBJ2-7; TRBD1 reflects the table's D call only, with no check against the DNA. The V gene's germline CDR1 is MNHEY and CDR2 SMNVEV (reference sequence). The CDR3 totals 15 residues, both ends included. This chain's CDR3 is CASSFLETGRYEQYF.

The chain has TRBV3-1 (or the pseudogene TRBV3-2) and TRBJ2-1; a possible D gene is TRBD1 (6 bases). V lost 0 bases and J lost 10, with 16 bases in between. Germline CDR1 reads LGHDT; CDR2 reads YNNKEL (reference sequence). The CDR3 has 15 residues. The CDR3 here is CASSQDGGSGGEQFF. The CDR3 nucleotides are TGTGCCAGCAGCCAAGATGGGGGTTCTGGGGGCGAGCAGTTCTTC.

This clone came up a few times. This rearrangement joins TRBV5-6 to TRBJ2-6; no clear D gene. Germline V lookup: CDR1 SGHDT, CDR2 YYEEEE. This CDR3 comprises 18 residues. V lost 1 base and J 0 bases, leaving 14 bases between the germline ends. CDR3 amino acids: CASSLRSVSYSGANVLTF. In DNA, the CDR3 is TGTGCCAGCAGCTTGAGAAGTGTCAGTTACTCTGGGGCCAACGTCCTGACTTTC.